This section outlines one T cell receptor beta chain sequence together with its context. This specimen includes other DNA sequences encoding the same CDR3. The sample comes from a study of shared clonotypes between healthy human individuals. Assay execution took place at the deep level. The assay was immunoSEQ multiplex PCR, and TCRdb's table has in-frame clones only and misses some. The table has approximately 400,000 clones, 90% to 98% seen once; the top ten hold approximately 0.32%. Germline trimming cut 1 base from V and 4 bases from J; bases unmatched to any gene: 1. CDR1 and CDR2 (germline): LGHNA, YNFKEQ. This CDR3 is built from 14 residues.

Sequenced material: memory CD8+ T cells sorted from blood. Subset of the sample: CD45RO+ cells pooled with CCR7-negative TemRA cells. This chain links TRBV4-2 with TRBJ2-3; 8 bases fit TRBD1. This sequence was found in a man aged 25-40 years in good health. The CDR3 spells CASSQGTGPDTQYF. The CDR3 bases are TGTGCCAGCAGCCAAGGGACAGGGCCAGATACGCAGTATTTT.